This record covers a single T cell receptor (beta chain). Its specificity is unknown. This sample is part of a study of early stage breast cancer tumors. The data were produced by immunoSEQ multiplex PCR, yet TCRdb's version contains in-frame clones alone and is incomplete. The table lists several thousand clones, about two thirds of them singletons. Study results and caveats: Most shared enriched TCRB sequences were commonly generated ones.

V lost 5 bases, J lost 0 bases, and 10 bases lay in between. Germline loops: CDR1 SGHVS, CDR2 FQNEAQ. This CDR3 is built from 14 residues. This clonotype was sampled from a person aged 55 to 70 with breast cancer. The sample was normal breast tissue next to the tumor. The chain carries TRBV7-8 and TRBJ1-1; D perhaps matches TRBD1 (5 bases). CDR3: CASSGQGMNTEAFF. CDR3 coding DNA: TGTGCCAGCAGCGGGCAGGGAATGAACACTGAAGCTTTCTTT.